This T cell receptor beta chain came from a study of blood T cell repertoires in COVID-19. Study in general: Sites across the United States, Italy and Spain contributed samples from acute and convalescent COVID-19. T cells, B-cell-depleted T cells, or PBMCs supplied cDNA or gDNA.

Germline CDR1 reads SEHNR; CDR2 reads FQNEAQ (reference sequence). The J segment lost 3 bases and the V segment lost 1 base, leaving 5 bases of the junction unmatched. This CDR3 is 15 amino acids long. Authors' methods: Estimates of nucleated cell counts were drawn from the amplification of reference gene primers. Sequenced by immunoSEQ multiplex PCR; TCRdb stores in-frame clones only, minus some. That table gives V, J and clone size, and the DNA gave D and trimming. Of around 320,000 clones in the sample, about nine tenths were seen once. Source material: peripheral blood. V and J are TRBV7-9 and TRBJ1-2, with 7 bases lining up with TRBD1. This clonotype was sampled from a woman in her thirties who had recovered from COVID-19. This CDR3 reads CASSLGQGTDYGYTF. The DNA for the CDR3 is TGTGCCAGCAGCTTAGGACAGGGTACCGACTATGGCTACACCTTC.